This T cell receptor beta chain was obtained from a study of cytomegalovirus exposure and HLA in healthy donors. Whole-study context: Among the roughly 400 genotyped donors, less than 85% were placed in the Caucasian-associated ancestry cluster.

A remark on this clone: Its specificity is unknown.

Regarding the study as a whole: Associated with HLA alleles at 0.05 false discovery rate in a later analysis were around 15,000 TCR beta sequences. With later analysis, a missense DCLRE1C variant became linked to TCR beta V- and J-gene trimming.

Both 60 Vbeta primers and 13 Jbeta primers went into the PCR. Original analysis: Around 10 million shared chains were among around 78 million unique TCR beta chains counted in a later analysis. The protocol was immunoSEQ multiplex PCR, while the TCRdb copy is restricted to in-frame clones and leaves out a portion. The DNA gave D and trimming, while V, J and clone size come from that table. The table lists roughly 150,000 clones, approximately 71% of them singletons. The V gene end was trimmed by 3 bases and the J gene end by 2 bases; junction bases not matched to a gene: 7. The CDR3 is 15 residues long. The germline CDR1 and CDR2 sequences are SGDLS and YYNGEE.

The sample consisted of PBMCs. The chain couples TRBV9 to TRBJ1-2; 7 bases line up with TRBD1. The receptor's source is a man younger than 45 in good health and CMV-seropositive. CDR3 sequence: CASSGTGQLNYGYTF. CDR3 DNA: TGTGCCAGCAGCGGGACGGGACAGCTAAACTATGGCTACACCTTC.